This TCR beta chain appears in the sequencing data of a study of blood T cell repertoires in COVID-19 (dated by TCRdb to the early 2020s). In the study overall: Samples from collaborators originated in the United States, Italy and Spain and spanned both the acute and convalescent phases of COVID-19. The material from the prospective study consisted of cDNA or gDNA derived from T cells, B-cell-depleted T cells, or PBMCs. The samples were drawn from the first 160 participants of the ongoing ImmuneRACE study and from more than 1,000 subjects provided by 6 global collaborators. Deeply sampled blood TCRbeta repertoires from subjects exposed to, actively infected with, or recovered from COVID-19 were included in the dataset. Where HLA class I and class II types were available, the types were taken from metadata supplied by the sample provider, not from assay-based typing. The sample metadata nearly always contained a de-identified subject ID, COVID-19 status, age in years and sex. The repertoires were made available in a free public database intended to serve as a resource for research on the immune response to SARS-CoV-2. Overall study results and their limits: The amount of clinical and demographic metadata varied by source and participant and was provided uncurated.

TCRbeta CDR3 regions were amplified from genomic DNA using the immunoSEQ Assay, a bias-controlled multiplex PCR. The original pipeline was this. The number of nucleated cells in each sample was estimated by amplification of reference gene primers within the assay. To quantify the absolute abundance of each unique TCRbeta CDR3 rearrangement, sequence reads were collapsed and filtered. For each sample, productive Simpson clonality was calculated as the square root of Simpson's diversity index over productive rearrangements. Held by TCRdb, this immuneACCESS table contains in-frame sequences only and omits some clones. Under half of the omission traces to an unresolved V gene where checked; the cause of the rest is unknown. That table is the source of V, J and clone size, and D and trimming were worked out from the DNA. The sample profile shows about 31,000 clones; about 90% of them were found once. Under 7% of the sample is held by the ten biggest clonotypes.

The table lists this clone with a few counts. Its antigen specificity is not known. Base qualities are not recorded, but no much larger clone differs from it by a single base. Whole blood was collected in K2EDTA tubes by collaborating institutions according to the institutions' own protocols. For TCRbeta analysis, collaborator samples were shipped as frozen whole blood, as isolated PBMCs, or as DNA extracted from either sample type. Trimmed from V: 3 bases; trimmed from J: 4 bases; junction bases lacking a gene match: 7. The CDR3 numbers 15 residues from cysteine through phenylalanine. Of all the DNA, just the CDR3 is kept, 45 bases in frame from base 1. From the germline V gene, CDR1 is SGDLS and CDR2 is YYNGEE.

The sequence is built from TRBV9 and TRBJ1-2, and TRBD1 matches 9 of the central bases. Source material: peripheral blood. The TCR was taken from a human donor in a cohort sampled during active COVID-19. The sequenced DNA is TGTGCCAGCAGCGAGGGACAGGGAGGTAGCTATGGCTACACCTTC. Its coded protein is CASSEGQGGSYGYTF.